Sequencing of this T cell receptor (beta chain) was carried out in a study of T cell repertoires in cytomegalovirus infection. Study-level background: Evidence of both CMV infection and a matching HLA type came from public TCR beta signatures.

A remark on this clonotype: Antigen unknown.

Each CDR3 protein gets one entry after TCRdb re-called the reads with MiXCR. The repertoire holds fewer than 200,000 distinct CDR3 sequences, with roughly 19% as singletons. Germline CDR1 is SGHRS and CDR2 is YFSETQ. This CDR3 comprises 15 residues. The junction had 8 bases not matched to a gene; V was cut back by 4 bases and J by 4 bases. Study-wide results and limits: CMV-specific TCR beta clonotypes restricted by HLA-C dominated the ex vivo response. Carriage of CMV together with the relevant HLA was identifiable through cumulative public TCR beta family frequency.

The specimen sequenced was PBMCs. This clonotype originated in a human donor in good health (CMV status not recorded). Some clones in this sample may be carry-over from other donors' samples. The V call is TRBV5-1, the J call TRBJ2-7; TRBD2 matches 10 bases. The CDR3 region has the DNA TGCGCCAGCAGCACCGGGACTAGCGTGTCATACGAGCAGTACTTC. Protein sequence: CASSTGTSVSYEQYF.